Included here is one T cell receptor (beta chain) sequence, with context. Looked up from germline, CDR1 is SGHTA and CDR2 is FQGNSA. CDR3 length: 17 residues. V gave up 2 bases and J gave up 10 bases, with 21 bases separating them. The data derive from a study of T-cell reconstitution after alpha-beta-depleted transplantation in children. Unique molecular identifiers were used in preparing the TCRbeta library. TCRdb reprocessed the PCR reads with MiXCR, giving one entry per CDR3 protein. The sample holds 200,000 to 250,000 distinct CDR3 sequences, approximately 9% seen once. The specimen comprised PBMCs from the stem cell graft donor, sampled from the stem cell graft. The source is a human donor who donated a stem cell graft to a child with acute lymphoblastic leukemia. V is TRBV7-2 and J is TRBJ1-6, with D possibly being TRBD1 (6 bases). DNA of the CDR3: TGTGCCAGCAGCTTAAGCGCCGGACAGTGGGGGAGATCACCCCTCCACTTT. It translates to CASSLSAGQWGRSPLHF.